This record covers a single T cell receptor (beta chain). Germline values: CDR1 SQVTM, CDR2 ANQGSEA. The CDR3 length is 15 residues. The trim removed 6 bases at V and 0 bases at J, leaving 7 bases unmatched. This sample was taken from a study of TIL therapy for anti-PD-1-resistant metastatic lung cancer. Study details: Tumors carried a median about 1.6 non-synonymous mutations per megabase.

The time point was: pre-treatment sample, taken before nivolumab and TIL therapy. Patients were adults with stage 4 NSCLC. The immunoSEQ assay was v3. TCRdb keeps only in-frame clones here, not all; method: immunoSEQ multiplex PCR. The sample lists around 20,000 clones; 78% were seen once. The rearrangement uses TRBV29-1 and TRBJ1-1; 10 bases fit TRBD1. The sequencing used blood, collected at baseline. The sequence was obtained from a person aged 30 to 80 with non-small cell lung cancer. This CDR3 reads CSVVGQGRVNTEAFF. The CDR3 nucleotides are TGCAGCGTCGTGGGACAGGGGCGGGTGAACACTGAAGCTTTCTTT.